The 14 T cell receptor beta chains below were found in one sample sequenced in a study of human T cells and chemical hapten exposure. Time point reported: patch test 2, 6 weeks after DPC sensitization. The treatment is: therapeutic diphenylcyclopropenone sensitization with weekly scalp DPC. TCRdb ran MiXCR on the RACE reads and lists one entry per CDR3 protein. The data contain tens of thousands of distinct CDR3 sequences, approximately 11% of them singletons. The sample here was whole blood, taken in connection with sensitization to the hapten diphenylcyclopropenone (DPC). The receptors were gathered from a man aged 35-49 years with alopecia areata. Some clones in this sample may be carry-over from other donors' samples.

The chain couples TRBV7-2 to TRBJ1-5; D not certain. The CDR3 contains 15 residues. From germline, CDR1 is SGHTA and CDR2 FQGNSA. With 5 bases removed from V and 1 base from J, the gap between germline ends came to 12 bases. CDR3 loop: CASSLIGQSNQPQHF. CDR3 bases: TGTGCCAGCAGCCTAATTGGGCAGAGCAATCAGCCCCAGCATTTT.

This clonotype was counted many times. CDR3 region: CSAEERDTQYF. The CDR3 DNA reads TGCAGTGCGGAAGAGAGAGATACGCAGTATTTT. The chain combines TRBV20-1 with TRBJ2-3, with D uncertain. From germline, CDR1 is DFQATT and CDR2 SNEGSKA (reference sequence). The CDR3 has 11 residues. The V end was cut by 6 bases, the J end by 5 bases, with 9 bases between.

Of note for this clonotype: Possible read error: a much larger clone is one base away. The chain has TRBV5-6 and TRBJ1-2; TRBD1 is a possible D gene (5 bases). The length of the CDR3 is 14 residues. Germline assignment: CDR1 SGHDT and CDR2 YYEEEE. The CDR3 sequence: CDSSSGPFNYGYTF. The DNA of the CDR3 is TGTGACAGCAGCTCGGGACCATTCAACTATGGCTACACCTTC.

The genes are TRBV4-2 and TRBJ2-2, with D perhaps assigned TRBD1 or TRBD2 (5 bases each). The V and J ends lost 8 bases and 5 bases respectively, with 12 bases between them. CDR1 LGHNA and CDR2 YNFKEQ come from the germline V gene. The CDR3 has 13 amino acids. CDR3 protein: CASAGARTGELFF. The DNA of the CDR3 is TGTGCCAGCGCCGGGGCGCGTACCGGGGAGCTGTTTTTT.

This clonotype was seen many times. This chain joins TRBV20-1 and TRBJ1-1; D perhaps matches TRBD1 (6 bases). CDR3 size: 16 residues. V was trimmed by 6 bases and J by 0 bases, leaving 20 bases between them. Germline V gene lookup returns CDR1 DFQATT and CDR2 SNEGSKA (reference sequence). The CDR3 region is CSADGGSGQMNTEAFF. CDR3 bases: TGCAGTGCCGATGGGGGTAGTGGACAGATGAACACTGAAGCTTTCTTT.

This clonotype was observed a handful of times. The rearrangement links TRBV12-3 or TRBV12-4 to TRBJ1-4; D possibly corresponds to TRBD1 (5 bases). This CDR3 is built from 14 residues. With 3 bases removed from V and 3 bases from J, the gap between germline ends came to 8 bases. This chain's CDR3 is CASSFGGSNEKLFF. The CDR3 nucleotides read TGTGCCAGCAGTTTTGGGGGATCTAATGAAAAACTGTTTTTT.

The V gene is TRBV20-1, the J gene TRBJ2-1; 12 nucleotides align to TRBD2. The trim removed 2 bases at V and 7 bases at J, leaving 6 bases unmatched. CDR1 and CDR2 (germline): DFQATT, SNEGSKA (reference sequence). The CDR3 has 15 residues. In DNA form, the CDR3 reads TGCAGTGCTAGACGGACTAGCGGGAATAGGAATGAGCAGTTCTTC. Its protein product is CSARRTSGNRNEQFF.

V and J are TRBV20-1 and TRBJ2-7; 11 bases match TRBD2. The germline CDR1 and CDR2 sequences are DFQATT and SNEGSKA (reference sequence). This CDR3 has 14 residues. The V segment lost 2 bases and the J segment 4 bases; nucleotides outside the gene matches: 4. The CDR3 spells CSARTSGSTYEQYF. CDR3 nucleotides: TGCAGTGCTAGAACTAGCGGGAGTACTTACGAGCAGTACTTC.

The V gene is TRBV7-2, the J gene TRBJ2-1; 9 bases are shared with TRBD2. The germline gives CDR1 SGHTA, CDR2 FQGNSA. This CDR3 has 14 residues. J was trimmed by 2 bases and V by 6 bases; bases with no gene match: 2. CDR3 loop: CASRTSGPYNEQFF. CDR3 sequence (DNA): TGTGCCAGCAGGACTAGCGGTCCCTACAATGAGCAGTTCTTC. The complete variable domain, with remaining parts taken from reference TRBV7-2 and TRBJ2-1, reads GAGVSQSPSNKVTEKGKDVELRCDPISGHTALYWYRQSLGQGLEFLIYFQGNSAPDKSGLPSDRFSAERTGGSVSTLTIQRTQQEDSAVYLCASRTSGPYNEQFFGPGTRLTVL.

This clonotype was detected a few times. The chain carries TRBV7-8 and TRBJ2-4; D might be TRBD2 (5 bases). The V and J ends lost 2 bases and 6 bases respectively, with 14 bases between them. The germline gives CDR1 SGHVS, CDR2 FQNEAQ. The CDR3 has 15 amino acids. The CDR3 sequence is CASSLTSVEGNIQYF. Written as DNA, the CDR3 is TGTGCCAGCAGCTTAACGAGCGTCGAGGGAAACATTCAGTACTTC. The whole variable domain, filled in from reference TRBV7-8 and TRBJ2-4, reads GAGVSQSPRYKVAKRGQDVALRCDPISGHVSLFWYQQALGQGPEFLTYFQNEAQLDKSGLPSDRFFAERPEGSVSTLKIQRTQQEDSAVYLCASSLTSVEGNIQYFGAGTRLSVL.

This clonotype was seen a handful of times. The chain recombines TRBV27 with TRBJ2-1; 12 positions agree with TRBD2. V was pared by 2 bases and J by 11 bases, with 4 bases of the junction left unmatched. CDR1 MNHEY and CDR2 SMNVEV come from the germline V gene (reference sequence). This CDR3 spans 14 amino acids. The chain's CDR3 is CASSLASGRAQQFF. The CDR3, as DNA: TGTGCCAGCAGTTTAGCTAGCGGGAGGGCCCAGCAGTTCTTC.

The chain is built from TRBV20-1 and TRBJ2-7, with TRBD1 matching over 8 bases. CDR3 length: 14 residues. Germline V gives CDR1 DFQATT, CDR2 SNEGSKA (reference sequence). After removal of 3 bases from V and 4 bases from J, the junction contained 8 bases not matched to a gene. The CDR3 nucleotides read TGCAGTGCTAGCCTGACAGGGGCTGGATACGAGCAGTACTTC. It codes for CSASLTGAGYEQYF.

This clonotype appeared a few times. The chain links TRBV18 to TRBJ2-7, with D unresolved. Germline V CDR1 and CDR2: KGHSH, LQKENI. The CDR3 is made up of 15 amino acids. V was cut by 0 bases and J by 3 bases, with 12 bases left in between. The CDR3 loop is CASSPPSNSLYEQYF. Here the CDR3 DNA reads TGTGCCAGCTCACCACCTTCTAACAGCCTCTACGAGCAGTACTTC.

This rearrangement joins TRBV12-3 or TRBV12-4 to TRBJ2-3; D may match TRBD1 or TRBD2 (5 bases each). The CDR3 runs 16 residues. Deletions cut 4 bases from V and 2 bases from J, with 16 bases between. For the CDR3, the DNA is TGTGCCAGCAGTTGGGGCGGCAGGGACGCCACAGATACGCAGTATTTT. Translated: CASSWGGRDATDTQYF.